This T cell receptor (beta chain) was obtained from a study of regulatory T cells in long-lasting Graves disease. In building TCR beta libraries, iRepertoire HTBI primers were used together with Arm-PCR of CDR3 regions. TCRdb re-called the multiplex PCR reads with MiXCR, one entry per CDR3 protein. The sample includes 360,000 or so distinct CDR3 sequences, 16% of them seen just once. The trim removed 5 bases at V and 1 base at J, leaving 8 bases unmatched. CDR1 is SNHLY and CDR2 is FYNNEI in the germline V gene. This CDR3 is built from 16 residues. Regarding time point: newly diagnosed GD, antithyroid drugs for less than 3 months. The authors made the TCR library using RNA they extracted from PBMCs. These sequences were also reported in another study, on T cells in Graves' hyperthyroidism and ophthalmopathy. In that study: Most clonotypes expanded in the thyroid (above 0.001) were also present in blood.

The rearrangement uses TRBV2 and TRBJ1-1, with TRBD1 identical over 9 bases. The sequence derives from a woman under 30 with Graves disease. This sample comprised peripheral blood mononuclear cells (PBMCs), obtained at new diagnosis, from a patient treated with antithyroid drugs. The CDR3 nucleotides are TGTGCCAGCAGTTTGTCCGGGACAGGGTCGAACACTGAAGCTTTCTTT. It translates to CASSLSGTGSNTEAFF.